The sequence of this T cell receptor beta chain was determined in a study of OX40 agonist ivuxolimab in advanced cancers. V lost 2 bases to trimming and J lost 0 bases, with 23 bases between them. Germline loops: CDR1 PRHDT, CDR2 FYEKMQ (reference sequence). This CDR3 comprises 20 residues. The sample holds one count of this clone. This table comes from immunoSEQ multiplex PCR, and its TCRdb copy is limited to in-frame clones, with some not included. The sample records approximately 53,000 clones, 85% to 95% being singletons. The chain joins TRBV13 to TRBJ2-4; maybe TRBD1 (5 bases). The sequences come from CD4+ or CD8+ T cells sorted from blood, collected in a trial of the OX40 agonist ivuxolimab. The clonotype comes from an adult with an advanced solid tumor such as melanoma, head and neck, liver or kidney cancer. CDR3 in amino acids: CASSLMIGDGVGLAKNIQYF. The CDR3 coding sequence is TGTGCCAGCAGCTTAATGATCGGCGATGGCGTGGGGCTAGCCAAAAACATTCAGTACTTC.